The clone carrying this T cell receptor beta chain was observed many times. Its antigen is not identified. One end of the junction fails to match germline, which may point to a read error. The source of the sample is a study of T cells in Graves' hyperthyroidism and ophthalmopathy. Study results and limitations: Peripheral blood also featured most of the thyroid clonotypes expanded above 0.001.

The CDR3 loop spans 15 amino acids. Germline CDR1 is KGHDR and CDR2 is SFDVKD. RNA transcripts yielded amplified TCR beta CDR3 regions. When the TCR CDR3 underwent first-round RT-PCR, the HTBI primer set was used. TCRdb re-derived calls from the multiplex PCR reads in MiXCR, one entry per CDR3 protein. The sample has hundreds of thousands of distinct CDR3 sequences; over 15% are singletons. Diagnosis relied on clinical symptoms, serum thyroxine and TRAb, thyroid ultrasound and orbital computed tomography. PBMCs were obtained from 10 ml fresh peripheral blood. The chain recombines TRBV24-1 with TRBJ2-3, with a possible D match to TRBD2 (5 bases). The sample taken for sequencing was blood. The origin of this receptor is a woman under 30 with Graves' ophthalmopathy. CDR3 bases: TGTGCCACCAGTGTCCAGAGGGCTAGCATAGATACGCAGTATTTT. Its protein product is CATSVQRASIDTQYF.